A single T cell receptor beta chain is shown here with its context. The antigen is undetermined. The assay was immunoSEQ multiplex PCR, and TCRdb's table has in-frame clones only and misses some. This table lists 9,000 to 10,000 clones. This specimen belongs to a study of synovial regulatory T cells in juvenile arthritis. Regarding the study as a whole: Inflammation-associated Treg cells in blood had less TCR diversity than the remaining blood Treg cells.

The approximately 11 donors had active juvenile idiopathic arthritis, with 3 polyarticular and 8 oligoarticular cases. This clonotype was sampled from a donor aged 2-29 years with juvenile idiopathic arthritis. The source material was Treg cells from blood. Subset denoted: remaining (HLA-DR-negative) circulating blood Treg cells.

The CDR3 protein is CAIKLGGEQETQYF. The rearrangement links TRBV10-3 to TRBJ2-5; the TRBD2 assignment by TCRdb is unverifiable without DNA. The V gene's germline CDR1 is ENHRY and CDR2 SYGVKD. The CDR3 has 14 amino acids. Only the protein is on record.